This T cell receptor beta chain was profiled in a study of shared clonotypes between healthy human individuals (dated by TCRdb to 2018 to 2020). The study in broad terms: A couple of women and a few men aged 18 to 49 years were included in the cohort. Per donor, leukapheresis produced somewhere between about 0.8 and 9 billion PBMCs. Blood TCR repertoires of 5 or 6 healthy adults were deeply sequenced to estimate repertoire size and the extent of clonotype sharing between individuals. For each donor, CD4 naive and CD4 memory were each run on three plates, CD8 naive on two plates, and CD8 memory on one plate. To increase sequencing depth and limit assay-specific biases, different laboratories used diverse techniques to prepare libraries and sequence TCR repertoires. Study-level results and caveats: Only blood was sampled, and tissue TCR repertoires likely differ from those in blood. Naive subsets generally had larger estimated clonotype richness than memory subsets did. Sharing across a handful of donors was observed for roughly 5.4% of naive CD4, about 3.2% of naive CD8, 2% to 2.5% of memory CD4, and roughly 0.4% of memory CD8 clonotypes. Even with the large sequencing depth, rarefaction of the sorted-subset datasets indicated that sequencing was incomplete. Compared with non-shared clonotypes, the clonotypes found in all four sorted-subset donors had higher generation probabilities. The small number of donors limited the genetic and exposure-history diversity represented. Pairwise subsampling indicated that sequencing depth was expected to affect the degree of clonotype sharing among donors.

CD8 naive samples were obtained by positive selection for CCR7 among CD45RO-negative cells, yielding a CD45RA+CCR7+ population from which TemRA cells were excluded. Donors were healthy HIV-negative adults with no recently reported acute infections or vaccinations. Only Caucasian adults living in Nashville, Tennessee, USA were represented among the donors. After blood collection by leukapheresis, PBMCs were isolated using Ficoll-Histopaque density gradient centrifugation and then cryopreserved in the vapor phase of liquid nitrogen. Analytical flow cytometry was used to check the purity and quantity of each magnetically sorted T cell population. Each sorted fraction had its genomic DNA isolated and then quantified by UV absorbance on a Nanodrop 2000c. In regard to this clone: Its antigen is currently not known. Qualities for individual bases were not recorded, and no much larger clone is one base off.

Using the deep immunoSEQ assay, TCR CDR3 regions were amplified from genomic DNA by multiplex PCR. Extracted genomic DNA from each cell subset was distributed evenly across all wells of several immunoSEQ 96-well plates, and each plate was treated as a replicate. For sorted subsets, 150 to 250 ng genomic DNA, equal to 30,000 to 35,000 T cell genomes, was loaded into each replicate PCR. Purified libraries were quantified with a Qubit 3.0 fluorometer, sized on a Bioanalyzer 2100, and re-quantified with the KAPA Library Quantification kit. Every immunoSEQ 96-well plate was sequenced on a separate single-read 150-cycle Illumina NextSeq 550 flow cell. The paper's processing steps were these. The immunoSEQ output contained only junctional sequences without quality scores, so filtering could not match that applied to full-length reads. Sequences were annotated with PyIR, a Python wrapper for IgBLAST v1.9, using IMGT germline references to assign V/J genes and CDR3. Any read was removed if the V/J assignment was weak (E-value above 1e-6), the CDR3 was missing, or the read contained stop codons, out-of-frame junctions, or ambiguous translated residues. V3J clonotypes were defined by identical inferred V gene, J gene, and CDR3 amino acid sequence. The percentage overlap between two repertoires was calculated by dividing the number of shared unique clonotypes by the size of the smaller repertoire. Three approaches were used to assess repertoire richness: RTK rarefaction, the Chao1 estimator, and Recon v2.1 estimates of unobserved clonotypes. For all TCRbeta clonotypes obtained by the gDNA method from a few donors, generation probabilities were computed with OLGA. TCRdb holds this immuneACCESS table with in-frame rearrangements only. Some clones are missing; in checked studies, unresolved V genes explain under half, and the rest has no known cause. V and J calls and clone size are as listed in that table; D and trimming were resolved from the DNA. Across this sample there are about 590,000 clones, with about 95% seen only once. Roughly 0.1% of the sample is in the top ten clones.

V and J are truncated by 2 bases and 3 bases respectively, leaving an intervening sequence of 8 bases. CDR1 and CDR2 are read off the germline V gene as SGHTA and FQGTGA. The CDR3 sequence holds 13 residues, the cysteine and phenylalanine included. The retained sequence is limited to the CDR3, 39 bases, with the frame set at the first base. The sample taken for sequencing was naive CD8+ T cells sorted from blood. The cell subset or site label here, explained by the study, means: CD45RA+CCR7+. The receptor's source is a woman under 40 in good health. The chain links TRBV7-3 with TRBJ2-7, with a tentative D gene TRBD1 over 5 matching bases. In nucleotide form, the sequence is TGTGCCAGCAGCTTAGAAGGGGACTACGAGCAGTACTTC. This translates into CASSLEGDYEQYF.